This is a list of T cell receptor beta chains from one sample in a study of cytomegalovirus exposure and HLA in healthy donors. Sequenced by immunoSEQ multiplex PCR; TCRdb stores in-frame clones only, minus some. The table includes approximately 140,000 clones, around 78% detected once. The sample comprised PBMCs. All receptors derive from a woman younger than 30 in good health and CMV-seronegative. Both conserved end residues are part of each CDR3. A D gene is named only where the DNA matches it firmly. Clone size is given for some rows only: seen once, a few or many times, or a class if the clone is expanded.

v_gene: TRBV7-2
abundance: NA
d_gene: TRBD1
j_gene: TRBJ2-1
CDR3nt: TGTGCCAGCAGCTCTCCAGGAGGTTCGACAGGGGGTTCCTACAATGAGCAGTTCTTC
CDR3aa: CASSSPGGSTGGSYNEQFF

v_gene: TRBV7-2
abundance: NA
d_gene: TRBD2
j_gene: TRBJ2-7
CDR3nt: TGTGCCAGCAGCTTAGGTCTAGCGGGGGGGGTCGACGAGCAGTACTTC
CDR3aa: CASSLGLAGGVDEQYF

v_gene: TRBV7-2
abundance: NA
d_gene: NA
j_gene: TRBJ1-1
CDR3nt: TGTGCCAGCAGCTTCGCAGGGGTGGTGAACACTGAAGCTTTCTTT
CDR3aa: CASSFAGVVNTEAFF

v_gene: TRBV5-6
abundance: few
d_gene: NA
j_gene: TRBJ1-3
CDR3nt: TGTGCCAGCAGCCTTGATTACAGGCTGAGCTCTGGAAACACCATATATTTT
CDR3aa: CASSLDYRLSSGNTIYF

v_gene: TRBV18
abundance: NA
d_gene: TRBD1
j_gene: TRBJ2-7
CDR3nt: TGTGCCAGCTCCCCCGGGACAGGGGCGACCTACGAGCAGTACTTC
CDR3aa: CASSPGTGATYEQYF

v_gene: TRBV28
abundance: NA
d_gene: NA
j_gene: TRBJ2-1
CDR3nt: TGTGCCAGCAGTTTACCGCCCCTCCAGGGCCCCCGTGATGAGCAGTTCTTC
CDR3aa: CASSLPPLQGPRDEQFF

v_gene: TRBV28
abundance: once
d_gene: NA
j_gene: TRBJ1-5
CDR3nt: TGTGCCAGCCGACCACTTACAGGCGAGTGGAAACAGCCCCAGCATTTT
CDR3aa: CASRPLTGEWKQPQHF

v_gene: TRBV18
abundance: NA
d_gene: TRBD1
j_gene: TRBJ1-1
CDR3nt: TGTGCCAGCTCACCCAACTGGGGACAGGGGGGTCCTAAGAACACTGAAGCTTTCTTT
CDR3aa: CASSPNWGQGGPKNTEAFF

v_gene: TRBV6-1
abundance: NA
d_gene: TRBD1
j_gene: TRBJ1-3
CDR3nt: TGTGCCAGCAGCGAGGACAGGGGGACTGGAAACACCATATATTTT
CDR3aa: CASSEDRGTGNTIYF

v_gene: TRBV5-1
abundance: NA
d_gene: NA
j_gene: TRBJ2-2
CDR3nt: TGCGCCAGCAGCTACCCTGCCGGGGAGACAAACACCGGGGAGCTGTTTTTT
CDR3aa: CASSYPAGETNTGELFF

v_gene: TRBV7-6
abundance: NA
d_gene: NA
j_gene: TRBJ2-5
CDR3nt: TGTGCCAGCAGCTTAGGGTCGGTAAAGCGGGAGACCCAGTACTTC
CDR3aa: CASSLGSVKRETQYF

v_gene: TRBV28
abundance: few
d_gene: NA
j_gene: TRBJ1-5
CDR3nt: TGTGCCAGCAGCCCTATCGACAGATTTTATCAGCCCCAGCATTTT
CDR3aa: CASSPIDRFYQPQHF

v_gene: TRBV4-1
abundance: few
d_gene: TRBD1
j_gene: TRBJ1-1
CDR3nt: TGCGCCAGCAGCCGCCAGGGGGACACTGAAGCTTTCTTT
CDR3aa: CASSRQGDTEAFF

v_gene: TRBV18
abundance: once
d_gene: NA
j_gene: TRBJ2-3
CDR3nt: TGTGCCAGCTCACCACCTCTCCCCACAGATACGCAGTATTTT
CDR3aa: CASSPPLPTDTQYF

v_gene: TRBV7-9
abundance: NA
d_gene: NA
j_gene: TRBJ2-2
CDR3nt: TGTGCCAGCAGCTTAGGGCTAGCGCTCACCGGGGAGCTGTTTTTT
CDR3aa: CASSLGLALTGELFF

v_gene: TRBV5-4
abundance: NA
d_gene: TRBD1
j_gene: TRBJ2-2
CDR3nt: TGTGCCAGCAGCTCACGGGACAGGGGATCAGGGGAGCTGTTTTTT
CDR3aa: CASSSRDRGSGELFF

v_gene: TRBV29-1
abundance: NA
d_gene: NA
j_gene: TRBJ1-1
CDR3nt: TGCAGCGTGAGTTTGACTGTGAACACTGAAGCTTTCTTT
CDR3aa: CSVSLTVNTEAFF

v_gene: TRBV5-1
abundance: NA
d_gene: NA
j_gene: TRBJ1-2
CDR3nt: TGCGCCAGCAGGGAGGGCTATGGCTACACCTTC
CDR3aa: CASREGYGYTF

v_gene: TRBV18
abundance: NA
d_gene: TRBD1
j_gene: TRBJ2-7
CDR3nt: TGTGCCAGCTCATCAGACAGGGGGCGATTTGTCGAGCAGTACTTC
CDR3aa: CASSSDRGRFVEQYF

v_gene: TRBV2
abundance: few
d_gene: TRBD1
j_gene: TRBJ1-1
CDR3nt: TGTGCCAGCAGTGGGACAGGGACATACGCTGAAGCTTTCTTT
CDR3aa: CASSGTGTYAEAFF

v_gene: TRBV28
abundance: NA
d_gene: NA
j_gene: TRBJ1-6
CDR3nt: TGTGCCACCTACGCAGGGAATAATTCACCCCTCCACTTT
CDR3aa: CATYAGNNSPLHF

v_gene: TRBV5-1
abundance: NA
d_gene: NA
j_gene: TRBJ1-3
CDR3nt: TGCGCCAGCAGCTTGGAATCAGTCCTCAGCTCTGGAAACACCATATATTTT
CDR3aa: CASSLESVLSSGNTIYF

v_gene: TRBV18
abundance: NA
d_gene: TRBD1
j_gene: TRBJ1-5
CDR3nt: TGTGCCAGCTCACCACCGGGGACAGGGGTCGGCAATCAGCCCCAGCATTTT
CDR3aa: CASSPPGTGVGNQPQHF

v_gene: TRBV27
abundance: NA
d_gene: NA
j_gene: TRBJ1-4
CDR3nt: TGTGCCAGCAGGCGCACTCCCTTGAGCAATGAAAAACTGTTTTTT
CDR3aa: CASRRTPLSNEKLFF

v_gene: TRBV6-5
abundance: NA
d_gene: NA
j_gene: TRBJ1-4
CDR3nt: TGTGCCAGCAGTAGCCAGGGGACCGGTGAAAAACTGTTTTTT
CDR3aa: CASSSQGTGEKLFF

v_gene: TRBV27
abundance: NA
d_gene: TRBD2
j_gene: TRBJ2-3
CDR3nt: TGTGCCAGCAGGCGACTAGCGGGGGGAGATACGCAGTATTTT
CDR3aa: CASRRLAGGDTQYF

v_gene: TRBV10-3
abundance: NA
d_gene: TRBD1
j_gene: TRBJ1-3
CDR3nt: TGTGCCATCAGCCGACAGGGTTACTCTGGAAACACCATATATTTT
CDR3aa: CAISRQGYSGNTIYF

v_gene: TRBV15
abundance: NA
d_gene: NA
j_gene: TRBJ1-2
CDR3nt: TGTGCCACCAGCAGATACCGGGAAGCCAGCACCTTC
CDR3aa: CATSRYREASTF

v_gene: TRBV5-1
abundance: NA
d_gene: TRBD1
j_gene: TRBJ1-4
CDR3nt: TGCGCCAGCAGCCCCCGGGGGACAGAAGATGAAAAACTGTTTTTT
CDR3aa: CASSPRGTEDEKLFF

v_gene: TRBV27
abundance: NA
d_gene: NA
j_gene: TRBJ1-1
CDR3nt: TGTGCCAGCATCCCCAGCGGAATGAACACTGAAGCTTTCTTT
CDR3aa: CASIPSGMNTEAFF

v_gene: TRBV6-1
abundance: NA
d_gene: NA
j_gene: TRBJ1-5
CDR3nt: TGTGCCAGCAGGAACGAACAGGGATCAAACCAGCCCCAGCATTTT
CDR3aa: CASRNEQGSNQPQHF

v_gene: TRBV7-2
abundance: NA
d_gene: TRBD2
j_gene: TRBJ2-3
CDR3nt: TGTGCCAGCAGCCCAAGGCGGGGGGGTACAGATACGCAGTATTTT
CDR3aa: CASSPRRGGTDTQYF

v_gene: TRBV27
abundance: NA
d_gene: TRBD2
j_gene: TRBJ2-3
CDR3nt: TGTGCCAGCAGTTCAGCGGGACGCACAGATACGCAGTATTTT
CDR3aa: CASSSAGRTDTQYF

v_gene: TRBV25-1
abundance: NA
d_gene: TRBD1
j_gene: TRBJ2-5
CDR3nt: TGTGCCAGCAGCTATAGGGGCAGGGGGCGCGGGGAGACCCAGTACTTC
CDR3aa: CASSYRGRGRGETQYF

v_gene: TRBV4-1
abundance: once
d_gene: TRBD1
j_gene: TRBJ1-1
CDR3nt: TGCGCCAGCAGCCAATCTATACAGGGGGCGAGGACTGAAGCTTTCTTT
CDR3aa: CASSQSIQGARTEAFF

v_gene: TRBV5-1
abundance: NA
d_gene: TRBD1
j_gene: TRBJ2-7
CDR3nt: TGCGCCAGCAGCTTGGGCCAGGGGGAGATCCACGAGCAGTACTTC
CDR3aa: CASSLGQGEIHEQYF

v_gene: TRBV15
abundance: NA
d_gene: TRBD1
j_gene: TRBJ1-4
CDR3nt: TGTGCCACCAGCAGAGACGGACAGGGAGGCGAAAAACTGTTTTTT
CDR3aa: CATSRDGQGGEKLFF

v_gene: TRBV4-3
abundance: NA
d_gene: TRBD2
j_gene: TRBJ2-1
CDR3nt: TGCGCCAGCAGCCAATCACCTAGCGGTCGGGATGAGCAGTTCTTC
CDR3aa: CASSQSPSGRDEQFF

v_gene: TRBV11-1
abundance: NA
d_gene: TRBD1
j_gene: TRBJ1-1
CDR3nt: TGTGCCAGCAGTTCCGGACAGGTCGGAACTGAAGCTTTCTTT
CDR3aa: CASSSGQVGTEAFF

v_gene: TRBV27
abundance: NA
d_gene: NA
j_gene: TRBJ1-6
CDR3nt: TGTGCCAGCAGACGGAGCCAAAAGGTCTTCCAAAATTCACCCCTCCACTTT
CDR3aa: CASRRSQKVFQNSPLHF

v_gene: TRBV29-1
abundance: NA
d_gene: NA
j_gene: TRBJ1-1
CDR3nt: TGCAGCGTGAGGACAGTGAACACTGAAGCTTTCTTT
CDR3aa: CSVRTVNTEAFF

v_gene: TRBV7-9
abundance: NA
d_gene: NA
j_gene: TRBJ1-1
CDR3nt: TGTGCCAGCAGCTTAGGTAGGAACACTGAAGCTTTCTTT
CDR3aa: CASSLGRNTEAFF

v_gene: TRBV11-1
abundance: NA
d_gene: TRBD1
j_gene: TRBJ2-3
CDR3nt: TGTGCCAGCAGCTTAAAAACAGGGGGCTGGTGGGATACGCAGTATTTT
CDR3aa: CASSLKTGGWWDTQYF

v_gene: TRBV11-2
abundance: NA
d_gene: TRBD1
j_gene: TRBJ2-1
CDR3nt: TGTGCCAGCAGCCTACAGGGGAATGAGCAGTTCTTC
CDR3aa: CASSLQGNEQFF

v_gene: TRBV27
abundance: few
d_gene: NA
j_gene: TRBJ1-1
CDR3nt: TGTGCCAGCAGAGGGGGCACTGAAGCTTTCTTT
CDR3aa: CASRGGTEAFF

v_gene: TRBV5-1
abundance: NA
d_gene: NA
j_gene: TRBJ1-2
CDR3nt: TGCGCCAGCAGCCCTTCGGGGTATGGCTACACCTTC
CDR3aa: CASSPSGYGYTF

v_gene: TRBV7-9
abundance: NA
d_gene: NA
j_gene: TRBJ2-2
CDR3nt: TGTGCCAGCAGCTCCCAGTACAAGAACACCGGGGAGCTGTTTTTT
CDR3aa: CASSSQYKNTGELFF

v_gene: TRBV5-5
abundance: NA
d_gene: NA
j_gene: TRBJ1-6
CDR3nt: TGTGCCAGCAGGGCACAGGGACGGAATTCACCCCTCCACTTT
CDR3aa: CASRAQGRNSPLHF

v_gene: TRBV6-5
abundance: NA
d_gene: NA
j_gene: TRBJ1-5
CDR3nt: TGTGCCAGCAGTTACTCACAGAACAAGAATCAGCCCCAGCATTTT
CDR3aa: CASSYSQNKNQPQHF

v_gene: TRBV25-1
abundance: NA
d_gene: NA
j_gene: TRBJ1-3
CDR3nt: TGTGCCAGCAGTGAAGGGGGCGGAGGAAACACCATATATTTT
CDR3aa: CASSEGGGGNTIYF

v_gene: TRBV10-3
abundance: few
d_gene: TRBD1
j_gene: TRBJ1-1
CDR3nt: TGTGCCATCAGTGAGTCACAGGGGGGAAGCACTGAAGCTTTCTTT
CDR3aa: CAISESQGGSTEAFF

v_gene: TRBV6-5
abundance: NA
d_gene: NA
j_gene: TRBJ2-5
CDR3nt: TGTGCCAGCAGCAGGGGCGCAGAGACCCAGTACTTC
CDR3aa: CASSRGAETQYF

v_gene: TRBV18
abundance: NA
d_gene: NA
j_gene: TRBJ2-3
CDR3nt: TGTGCCAGCTCACCGCTGAGGGATACGCAGTATTTT
CDR3aa: CASSPLRDTQYF

v_gene: TRBV4-1
abundance: NA
d_gene: NA
j_gene: TRBJ1-2
CDR3nt: TGCGCCAGCAGCCAAGCCACGGACTATGGCTACACCTTC
CDR3aa: CASSQATDYGYTF

v_gene: TRBV28
abundance: NA
d_gene: TRBD1
j_gene: TRBJ2-7
CDR3nt: TGTGCCAGCAGTTCCCGACAGGGTTCCTACGAGCAGTACTTC
CDR3aa: CASSSRQGSYEQYF

v_gene: TRBV29-1
abundance: few
d_gene: NA
j_gene: TRBJ2-1
CDR3nt: TGCAGCGTTGAAGCGCCCAGATTCGAGCAGTTCTTC
CDR3aa: CSVEAPRFEQFF

v_gene: TRBV11-3
abundance: NA
d_gene: NA
j_gene: TRBJ1-1
CDR3nt: TGTGCCAGCAGCTTAACCGGGATGGGAGACACTGAAGCTTTCTTT
CDR3aa: CASSLTGMGDTEAFF

v_gene: TRBV12-5
abundance: NA
d_gene: NA
j_gene: TRBJ2-2
CDR3nt: TGTGCTAGTGGTTTGGCCAGTGGGAACACCGGGGAGCTGTTTTTT
CDR3aa: CASGLASGNTGELFF

v_gene: TRBV7-8
abundance: NA
d_gene: TRBD2
j_gene: TRBJ2-7
CDR3nt: TGTGCCAGCAGCATCACTAGCGGGGGAAGGTACGAGCAGTACTTC
CDR3aa: CASSITSGGRYEQYF